These T cell receptor beta chains were read from a single sample in a study of naive and memory T cell subsets. TCRdb re-analysed the UMI-ligation and nested PCR reads in MiXCR, keeping a single row per CDR3 protein. The sample has under 100,000 distinct CDR3 sequences, more than 6.5% seen once; the top ten hold around 1.7%. Sequencing was carried out using central memory CD4+ T cells from blood. These TCRs come from a human donor in good health. Both conserved end residues are part of each CDR3. Fields, in order: V gene, J gene, CDR3 protein.

v_gene: TRBV12-3/TRBV12-4; j_gene: TRBJ1-1; CDR3aa: CASSFGGQSNTEAFF
v_gene: TRBV20-1; j_gene: TRBJ1-1; CDR3aa: CSARVGAGTGGAKAFF
v_gene: TRBV24-1; j_gene: TRBJ2-5; CDR3aa: CATSEPGAEGETQYF
v_gene: TRBV6-2/TRBV6-3; j_gene: TRBJ2-5; CDR3aa: CASSSPTGAQETQYF
v_gene: TRBV3-1; j_gene: TRBJ2-3; CDR3aa: CASSYTGGTDTQYF
v_gene: TRBV28; j_gene: TRBJ1-5; CDR3aa: CASSLGSSLRNQPQHF
v_gene: TRBV27; j_gene: TRBJ2-4; CDR3aa: CASSLDGGATQYF
v_gene: TRBV6-6; j_gene: TRBJ2-7; CDR3aa: CASQKGRSGTGVGSYEQYF
v_gene: TRBV18; j_gene: TRBJ1-4; CDR3aa: CASQPGQGHEKLFF
v_gene: TRBV12-3/TRBV12-4; j_gene: TRBJ1-4; CDR3aa: CASRTQGAQEKLFF
v_gene: TRBV19; j_gene: TRBJ2-4; CDR3aa: CASSRQDLAKNIQYF
v_gene: TRBV20-1; j_gene: TRBJ2-1; CDR3aa: CSALTGGSSYNEQFF
v_gene: TRBV20-1; j_gene: TRBJ1-1; CDR3aa: CRALFGTEAFF
v_gene: TRBV15; j_gene: TRBJ2-7; CDR3aa: CATSKDRGSPYEQYF
v_gene: TRBV29-1; j_gene: TRBJ2-2; CDR3aa: CSARTGMNTGELFF
v_gene: TRBV29-1; j_gene: TRBJ2-4; CDR3aa: CSVVEGGNIQYF
v_gene: TRBV12-3/TRBV12-4; j_gene: TRBJ1-5; CDR3aa: CASRGYNQPQHF
v_gene: TRBV4-3; j_gene: TRBJ2-7; CDR3aa: CASSQDTGYYEQYF
v_gene: TRBV30; j_gene: TRBJ1-1; CDR3aa: CAWSVFMGSTEAFF
v_gene: TRBV20-1; j_gene: TRBJ2-7; CDR3aa: CSARLQRGGKYEQYF
v_gene: TRBV6-5; j_gene: TRBJ1-1; CDR3aa: CASSYSSNTEAFF
v_gene: TRBV7-2; j_gene: TRBJ1-1; CDR3aa: CASSLASQAFF
v_gene: TRBV12-3/TRBV12-4; j_gene: TRBJ1-4; CDR3aa: CASSLYTANEKLFF
v_gene: TRBV29-1; j_gene: TRBJ2-5; CDR3aa: CSVAGLVEGETQYF
v_gene: TRBV4-1; j_gene: TRBJ1-5; CDR3aa: CASSQGGRERGDDTDKLNNQPQHF
v_gene: TRBV7-2; j_gene: TRBJ1-1; CDR3aa: CASSLNGPNTEAFF
v_gene: TRBV6-2/TRBV6-3; j_gene: TRBJ2-7; CDR3aa: CASSLAKRTGGVEQYF